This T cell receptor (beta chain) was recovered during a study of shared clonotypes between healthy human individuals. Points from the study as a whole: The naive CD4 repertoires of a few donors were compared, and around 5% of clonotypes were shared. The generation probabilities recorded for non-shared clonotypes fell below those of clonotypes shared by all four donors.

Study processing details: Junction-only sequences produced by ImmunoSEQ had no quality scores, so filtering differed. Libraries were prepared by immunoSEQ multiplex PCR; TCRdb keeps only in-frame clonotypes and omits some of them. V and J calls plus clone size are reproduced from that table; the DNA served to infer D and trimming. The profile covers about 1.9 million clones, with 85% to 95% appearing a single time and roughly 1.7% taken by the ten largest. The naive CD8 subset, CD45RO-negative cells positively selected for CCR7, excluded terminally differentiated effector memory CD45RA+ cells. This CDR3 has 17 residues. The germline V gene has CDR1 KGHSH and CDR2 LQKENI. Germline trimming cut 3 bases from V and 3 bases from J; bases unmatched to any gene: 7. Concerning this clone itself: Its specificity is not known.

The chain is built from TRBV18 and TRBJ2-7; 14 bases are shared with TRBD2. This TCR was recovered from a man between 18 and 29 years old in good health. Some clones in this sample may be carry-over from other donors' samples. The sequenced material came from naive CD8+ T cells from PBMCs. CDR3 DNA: TGTGCCAGCTCACCCCGGGGACTAGCGGGAGTTAACTACGAGCAGTACTTC. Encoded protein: CASSPRGLAGVNYEQYF.